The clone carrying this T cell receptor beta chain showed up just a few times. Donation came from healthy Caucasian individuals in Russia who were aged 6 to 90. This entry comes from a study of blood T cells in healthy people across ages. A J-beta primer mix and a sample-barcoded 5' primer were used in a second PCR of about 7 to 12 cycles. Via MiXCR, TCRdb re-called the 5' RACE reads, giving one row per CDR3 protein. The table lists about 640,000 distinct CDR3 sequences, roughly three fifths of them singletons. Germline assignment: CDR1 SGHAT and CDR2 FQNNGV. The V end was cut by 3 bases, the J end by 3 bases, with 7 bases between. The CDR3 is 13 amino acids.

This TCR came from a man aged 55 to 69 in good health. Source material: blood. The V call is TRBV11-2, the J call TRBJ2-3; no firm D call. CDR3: CASSFSRTDTQYF. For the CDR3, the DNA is TGTGCCAGCAGCTTTTCGCGTACAGATACGCAGTATTTT.